The rows below give T cell receptor beta chains drawn from one sample of a study of glioma-infiltrating T cells. One entry per CDR3 protein, called by TCRdb with MiXCR from the multiplex PCR reads. The data contain around 2,400 distinct CDR3 sequences, 60% to 75% of them singletons. Sequencing was carried out using glioma tissue, nonneoplastic brain tissue, or PBMCs (not recorded which). Source of these receptors: a human donor with low-grade glioma or glioblastoma, undergoing nonglioma brain surgery, or in good health (not recorded which). The CDR3 runs from the conserved cysteine through the conserved F or W. D genes are given only for firm matches. Expanded clones get a size class; other rows say once, few or many, or leave the size out.

.	.	TRBV27	TRBJ2-5	TGTGCCAGCAGTTTAACAGTTAACACAGAGACCCAGTACTTC	CASSLTVNTETQYF
.	.	TRBV15	TRBJ2-2	TGTGCCACCAGCAGGGGGGGAGCCACCGGGGAGCTGTTTTTT	CATSRGGATGELFF
.	.	TRBV30	TRBJ2-7	TGTGCCTGGAGGCAAGGGACGGATCTAGCCTTC	CAWRQGTDLAF
TRBD1	many	TRBV9	TRBJ1-5	TGTGCCAGCAGCGGGGACAGTAATCAGCCCCAGCATTTT	CASSGDSNQPQHF
.	.	TRBV24-1	TRBJ2-5	TGTGCCACCAGTACAATAACTAGAGGGAGAGAGACCAGGTACTTC	CATSTITRGRETRYF
TRBD1	few	TRBV6-1	TRBJ1-1	TGTGCCAGTTACAGGGGCCGGAACACTGAAGCTTTCTTT	CASYRGRNTEAFF
.	.	TRBV28	TRBJ2-5	TGTGCCAGCAGTTTCGGACAGCTCGAGACCCAGTACTTC	CASSFGQLETQYF
TRBD2	large	TRBV28	TRBJ2-1	TGTGCCAGCAGTTTAGCGGGAGGCTACAATGAGCAGTTCTTC	CASSLAGGYNEQFF
.	medium-sized	TRBV7-3	TRBJ1-4	TGTGCCAGCAGCTTAACCGGGCGGACTTCTAATGAAAAACTGTTTTTT	CASSLTGRTSNEKLFF
TRBD2	medium-sized	TRBV3-1	TRBJ2-1	TGTGCCAGCAGCCAAGAGGGGGGACTAGCGGGGCAGCAGTTCTTC	CASSQEGGLAGQQFF
TRBD2	.	TRBV7-2	TRBJ2-1	TGTGCCAGCAGCTTAGATACGAGTCGGTCGGGGGGGCTATTATTATACAATGAGCAGTTCTTC	CASSLDTSRSGGLLLYNEQFF
.	.	TRBV6-5	TRBJ2-5	TGTGCCAGCAGGGGGGGAGCCCAAGAGACCCAGTACTTC	CASRGGAQETQYF
TRBD1	.	TRBV6-9	TRBJ2-7	TGTGCCAGCAGTTTAAGACAGGGCGGCGAGCAGTACTTT	CASSLRQGGEQYF
.	.	TRBV28	TRBJ2-1	TGTGCCAGCAGTCCTTCCCCGACGGATACGCAGTTCTTC	CASSPSPTDTQFF
TRBD1	.	TRBV6-1	TRBJ1-2	TGCGCCAGCATTTCCTGGGACAGTGAAGGCTACACCTTC	CASISWDSEGYTF
TRBD1	once	TRBV27	TRBJ1-2	TGTGCCAGCAGTTTATCGACAGGGAGGGGCCACACCTTC	CASSLSTGRGHTF
.	.	TRBV7-9	TRBJ1-3	TGTGCCGGCAGCATTGGTACAGAGCATGGAAACACCATATATTTT	CAGSIGTEHGNTIYF
TRBD1	.	TRBV7-9	TRBJ1-2	TGTGCCAGCAGCAACGGACAGGGGAATGGCTACACCTTC	CASSNGQGNGYTF
TRBD1	once	TRBV11-2	TRBJ2-3	TGTGCCAGCAGCATGGACAGGGAAAACACAGATACGCAGTATTTT	CASSMDRENTDTQYF
TRBD2	once	TRBV11-1	TRBJ2-3	TGTGCCAGCAGGAGGACTAGCGGAGATACGCAGTATTTT	CASRRTSGDTQYF
TRBD1	.	TRBV6-1	TRBJ1-5	TGTGCCAGCCCCTACACCGGGACAGGGGGGAATCAGCCCCAGCATTTT	CASPYTGTGGNQPQHF
TRBD2	medium-sized	TRBV29-1	TRBJ2-4	TGCAGCGTTGAAGGGGGGGGGGTCCAGTACTTC	CSVEGGGVQYF
.	.	TRBV2	TRBJ2-7	TGTGCCAGCAGTCCTAGAAGGGGGGCGCTCTACTACGAGCAGTACTTC	CASSPRRGALYYEQYF
TRBD1	.	TRBV19	TRBJ2-1	TGTGCCAGTAGTACTAGGTGGGACAGAATGGGTGAGCAGTTCTTC	CASSTRWDRMGEQFF
TRBD1	.	TRBV14	TRBJ1-1	TGTGCCAGCCAAGTTACAGGGGCGTCGGTATGGAACACTGAAGCTTTCTTT	CASQVTGASVWNTEAFF
.	.	TRBV30	TRBJ2-1	TGTGCCTGGAGTAACGGGAATGTGCAGTTCTTC	CAWSNGNVQFF
.	.	TRBV27	TRBJ2-3	TGTGCCGGCAGTGGTGATTGGACAGGAGGGTCAGATACGCGGTATTTT	CAGSGDWTGGSDTRYF
TRBD2	.	TRBV6-2/TRBV6-3	TRBJ2-1	TGTGCCAGCGAGGCATTGGGACTAGCGGACAATGAGCAGTTCTTC	CASEALGLADNEQFF
TRBD1	many	TRBV6-6	TRBJ2-2	TGTGCCAGCAGTTACCTAAGACAGGGCGACACCGGGGAGCTGTTTTTT	CASSYLRQGDTGELFF
.	.	TRBV6-6	TRBJ1-1	TGTGCCAGCTGCACAGGTATGGACACTGAAGCTTCCTTT	CASCTGMDTEASF
.	.	TRBV6-8	TRBJ2-5	TGTGCTAGTAGTCACTCGAAACCCAGGGCGAAACTGGAGACCCAGTACTTC	CASSHSKPRAKLETQYF
TRBD1	large	TRBV4-2	TRBJ1-6	TGTGCCAGCAGTGGGACAGGGGATAATTCACCCCTCCACTTT	CASSGTGDNSPLHF
.	once	TRBV24-1	TRBJ2-5	TGTGCCACCAGTACAATAACTAGGAGAGAGACCCAGTACTTC	CATSTITRRETQYF
TRBD1	.	TRBV20-1	TRBJ2-1	TGCAGTGCGCCCGCGACAGGGGTTTTCGGGAATGAGCAGTTCTTC	CSAPATGVFGNEQFF
TRBD2	.	TRBV20-1	TRBJ2-1	TGCAGTGCTAGAGGAGGGGGACTAGCGGACAATGAGCAGTTCTTC	CSARGGGLADNEQFF
TRBD1	few	TRBV6-2/TRBV6-3	TRBJ2-3	TGTGCCAGCAGCCGGGACAGCAGTTCCTACGAGCAGTATTTT	CASSRDSSSYEQYF
.	.	TRBV4-1	TRBJ2-2	TGCGCCAGCAGCCTAATTTTTTTATTAGGATTCGGGGAGCTGTTTTTT	CASSLIFLLGFGELFF
TRBD1	medium-sized	TRBV29-1	TRBJ1-2	TGCAGCGCCGACGGACAGGGAGGGTTAAGCCGACCCGATGGCTACACCTTC	CSADGQGGLSRPDGYTF
TRBD2	medium-sized	TRBV2	TRBJ2-7	TGTGCCAGCAGTCCTAGCGGGGGGGCGCTCTCCTACGAGCAGTACTTC	CASSPSGGALSYEQYF
.	.	TRBV20-1	TRBJ2-4	TGCAGTGGAGATCATGTCAATCAGCTAGCCAAAAACATTCAGTACTTC	CSGDHVNQLAKNIQYF
.	.	TRBV6-1	TRBJ1-4	TGTGCCAGCGGGCGGATTAATGAAAAACTGTTTTTT	CASGRINEKLFF
.	many	TRBV9	TRBJ2-5	TGTGCCAGCAGCGTAGGAGAGGGGACCCAGTACTTC	CASSVGEGTQYF
.	few	TRBV27	TRBJ1-1	TGTGCCAGCAGTACCTTCCATAACACTGAAGCTTTCTTT	CASSTFHNTEAFF
.	.	TRBV28	TRBJ2-3	TGTGCCGGCAGTACCTCCCCGAAGGATACGCAGTATTTT	CAGSTSPKDTQYF
.	.	TRBV6-6	TRBJ1-1	TGTGCCAGCAGTCACAGGGTTCCTAACACTGAAGCTTTCTTT	CASSHRVPNTEAFF
TRBD2	large	TRBV20-1	TRBJ2-5	TGCAGTGCTAGAGATCCGGCTAGCGGGGGCCAAGAGACCCAGTACTTC	CSARDPASGGQETQYF